This T cell receptor (beta chain) was sequenced for a study of control samples from healthy donors and cancer patients. Some clones are missing from TCRdb's copy, which holds only in-frame ones; the method was immunoSEQ multiplex PCR. The table shows about 120,000 clones, with over 75% occurring only once. CDR3 length equals 12 residues. Germline assignment: CDR1 MDHEN and CDR2 SYDVKM. The ends were cut back, 6 bases at V and 7 bases at J, with 9 bases in the middle. The chain couples TRBV28 to TRBJ1-4, with D unresolved. The clonotype was recovered from a woman aged 50 to 60 with colorectal cancer. Specimen: PBMCs. This chain's CDR3 is CASSPGGEKLFF. The CDR3 region has the DNA TGTGCCAGCAGCCCGGGAGGTGAAAAACTGTTTTTT.